This T cell receptor (beta chain) was profiled in a study of regulatory T cells in long-lasting Graves disease. Study summary: Those Graves' patients who were newly diagnosed had been on antithyroid drugs under 3 months.

This clonotype was observed many times. Time point given: newly diagnosed GD, antithyroid drugs for less than 3 months. The authors made the TCR library using RNA they extracted from PBMCs. The TCR beta library used iRepertoire HTBI primers with Arm-PCR amplification of CDR3. TCRdb reanalysed the multiplex PCR reads using MiXCR and keeps one entry per CDR3 protein. The sample holds approximately 470,000 distinct CDR3 sequences, roughly 15% seen once. The CDR3 sequence is 15 residues long. The germline gives CDR1 SGHTA, CDR2 FQGNSA. With 3 bases removed from V and 5 bases from J, the gap between germline ends came to 16 bases. The same sample was also studied in work on T cells in Graves' hyperthyroidism and ophthalmopathy. That source reports: Hyperthyroidism, newly diagnosed and lasting under 2 months, affected patients aged 18 to 65. The authors' 13 V-J model separated ophthalmopathy from stable hyperthyroidism.

This specimen was peripheral blood mononuclear cells (PBMCs), taken at new diagnosis, from a patient treated with antithyroid drugs. The genes are TRBV7-2 and TRBJ2-5; D perhaps matches TRBD2 (6 bases). This receptor was identified in a man in his forties or fifties with Graves disease. The CDR3 nucleotides are TGTGCCAGCAGCTTTAATAGCGGCCGCCGGGAGACCCAGTACTTC. It codes for CASSFNSGRRETQYF.